The rows below give T cell receptor beta chains drawn from one sample of a study of cytomegalovirus exposure and HLA in healthy donors. Produced via immunoSEQ multiplex PCR; TCRdb's table is partial and in-frame only. The sample data list about 110,000 clones. Sequenced: PBMCs. These receptors all stem from a man between 18 and 35 years old in good health and CMV-seronegative. Both conserved end residues are part of each CDR3. Each record gives: D gene, J gene, V gene, CDR3 protein, CDR3 DNA. D genes are given only for firm matches.

>NA|TRBJ1-3|TRBV30
CAWTRRGIPPGLYF
TGTGCCTGGACCCGTAGGGGCATCCCGCCAGGGCTATATTTT
>NA|TRBJ1-5|TRBV7-9
CASSSGLAQHF
TGTGCCAGCAGCTCGGGACTCGCCCAGCATTTT
>TRBD2|TRBJ2-2|TRBV14
CASSQEGNLAGAGNTGELFF
TGTGCCAGCAGCCAAGAGGGGAACCTAGCGGGAGCCGGGAACACCGGGGAGCTGTTTTTT
>NA|TRBJ1-2|TRBV6-4
CATVTRDQRNIRAYGYTF
TGTGCCACCGTGACTAGGGACCAACGAAACATTAGGGCTTATGGCTACACCTTC
>NA|TRBJ2-7|TRBV6-5
CASSFIPGIDTYEQYF
TGTGCCAGCAGTTTCATCCCGGGGATTGACACCTACGAGCAGTACTTC
>TRBD2|TRBJ2-1|TRBV18
CASSHQGTSGRNEQFF
TGTGCCAGCTCACACCAAGGGACTAGCGGGAGAAATGAGCAGTTCTTC
>TRBD1|TRBJ1-2|TRBV6-1
CASSGGTGRPPYGYTF
TGTGCCAGCAGTGGGGGGACAGGCCGGCCCCCCTATGGCTACACCTTC
>TRBD1|TRBJ1-5|TRBV7-8
CASSSADRAGRPQHF
TGTGCCAGCAGCTCGGCGGACAGGGCGGGGAGGCCCCAGCATTTT
>NA|TRBJ1-2|TRBV14
CASSQLGQNYGYTF
TGTGCCAGCAGCCAACTGGGGCAGAACTATGGCTACACCTTC
>NA|TRBJ1-2|TRBV27
CASSLGGRNYGYTF
TGTGCCAGCAGTTTAGGTGGGAGGAACTATGGCTACACCTTC
>NA|TRBJ1-6|TRBV5-1
CASSFGHADSLHF
TGCGCCAGCAGCTTTGGACACGCCGATTCTCTCCACTTT
>NA|TRBJ1-1|TRBV5-6
CASSFGGVNTEAFF
TGTGCCAGCAGCTTCGGAGGGGTGAACACTGAAGCTTTCTTT
>NA|TRBJ2-5|TRBV2
CASLGVRETQYF
TGTGCCAGCCTCGGAGTTCGGGAGACCCAGTACTTC
>NA|TRBJ1-2|TRBV2
CASRPDNSGGYTF
TGTGCCAGCAGACCAGACAACTCGGGGGGCTACACCTTC
>TRBD2|TRBJ2-2|TRBV19
CASSRGGGANTGELFF
TGTGCCAGTAGTCGCGGCGGGGGGGCTAACACCGGGGAGCTGTTTTTT
>NA|TRBJ2-7|TRBV9
CASSQNNYGKQYF
TGTGCCAGCAGCCAGAATAACTACGGCAAGCAGTACTTC
>TRBD1|TRBJ2-1|TRBV27
CASRGRTGGAFEQFF
TGTGCCAGCAGGGGGCGGACAGGGGGCGCCTTTGAGCAGTTCTTC
>NA|TRBJ2-5|TRBV9
CASSVRDNYQETQYF
TGTGCCAGCAGCGTACGGGACAACTACCAAGAGACCCAGTACTTC
>TRBD2|TRBJ2-7|TRBV5-1
CASSLTNRDYSYEQYF
TGCGCCAGCAGCTTGACCAATCGGGACTACTCCTACGAGCAGTACTTC
>NA|TRBJ1-5|TRBV5-1
CASNTGILEPQHF
TGCGCCAGCAACACAGGGATCTTGGAGCCCCAGCATTTT
>TRBD2|TRBJ2-1|TRBV5-1
CASSRTSGSDEQFF
TGCGCCAGCAGCCGGACTAGCGGGAGCGATGAGCAGTTCTTC
>NA|TRBJ2-2|TRBV14
CASSQFRGGELFF
TGTGCCAGCAGCCAATTCAGGGGAGGGGAGCTGTTTTTT
>NA|TRBJ2-2|TRBV11-3
CASSLEGGGELFF
TGTGCCAGCAGCTTGGAAGGAGGCGGGGAGCTGTTTTTT
>NA|TRBJ1-3|TRBV14
CASSQDSGGGSFHKGLRYTIYF
TGTGCCAGCAGCCAAGATAGTGGCGGGGGGAGTTTCCATAAGGGCCTAAGATACACCATATATTTT
>NA|TRBJ1-2|TRBV9
CASSVGTVYGYTF
TGTGCCAGCAGCGTAGGGACAGTCTATGGCTACACCTTC
>TRBD2|TRBJ2-7|TRBV7-8
CASRVAGDRGEQYF
TGTGCCAGCAGAGTAGCGGGGGACCGTGGCGAGCAGTACTTC
>TRBD1|TRBJ2-2|TRBV27
CASRGQSINTGELFF
TGTGCCAGTAGGGGACAGAGCATTAACACCGGGGAGCTGTTTTTT
>TRBD1|TRBJ2-7|TRBV28
CASKQGQYSLYEQYF
TGTGCCAGCAAGCAGGGACAGTATTCACTCTACGAGCAGTACTTC
>TRBD1|TRBJ1-2|TRBV2
CARRDRGISGNYGYTF
TGTGCCAGACGGGACAGGGGTATCAGCGGCAACTATGGCTACACCTTC
>NA|TRBJ2-7|TRBV5-1
CASSLQESYEQYF
TGCGCCAGCAGCTTGCAGGAATCCTACGAGCAGTACTTC
>TRBD2|TRBJ2-1|TRBV9
CASSPERGAYNEQFF
TGTGCCAGCAGCCCGGAGCGGGGGGCCTACAATGAGCAGTTCTTC
>NA|TRBJ1-4|TRBV7-6
CASSTGGHRRSTNEKLFF
TGTGCCAGCAGCACTGGGGGACACAGAAGATCAACTAATGAAAAACTGTTTTTT
>TRBD1|TRBJ2-7|TRBV7-9
CASSPPDRGVSYEQYF
TGTGCCAGCAGCCCACCGGACAGGGGGGTCTCCTACGAGCAGTACTTC
>TRBD2|TRBJ2-3|TRBV5-1
CASSPLASGTDTQYF
TGCGCCAGCAGCCCCCTGGCTAGCGGTACAGATACGCAGTATTTT
>TRBD1|TRBJ1-6|TRBV5-4
CASSLGQGGTSPLHF
TGTGCCAGCAGCTTAGGACAGGGGGGGACTTCACCCCTCCACTTT
>NA|TRBJ1-1|TRBV27
CASSLNGGMRAEAFF
TGTGCCAGCAGTTTGAATGGGGGCATGAGGGCTGAAGCTTTCTTT
>TRBD1|TRBJ2-7|TRBV5-1
CASSLVRTGAYEQYF
TGCGCCAGCAGCTTGGTCCGGACAGGAGCCTACGAGCAGTACTTC
>TRBD1|TRBJ1-5|TRBV5-6
CASSHGQGSQPQHF
TGTGCCAGCAGCCATGGACAGGGCTCGCAGCCCCAGCATTTT
>NA|TRBJ1-6|TRBV7-6
CASSPYDNSPLHF
TGTGCCAGCAGCCCGTATGATAATTCACCCCTCCACTTT
>NA|TRBJ2-7|TRBV6-1
CASILAGSSYEQYF
TGTGCCAGCATACTAGCTGGCAGCTCCTACGAGCAGTACTTC
>NA|TRBJ1-2|TRBV7-2
CASSPGVDSYYGYTF
TGTGCCAGCAGCCCAGGGGTTGACAGCTATTATGGCTACACCTTC
>TRBD1|TRBJ1-6|TRBV6-1
CASSGGQGRVKSLHF
TGTGCCAGCAGTGGGGGACAGGGTCGCGTGAAGTCCCTCCACTTT